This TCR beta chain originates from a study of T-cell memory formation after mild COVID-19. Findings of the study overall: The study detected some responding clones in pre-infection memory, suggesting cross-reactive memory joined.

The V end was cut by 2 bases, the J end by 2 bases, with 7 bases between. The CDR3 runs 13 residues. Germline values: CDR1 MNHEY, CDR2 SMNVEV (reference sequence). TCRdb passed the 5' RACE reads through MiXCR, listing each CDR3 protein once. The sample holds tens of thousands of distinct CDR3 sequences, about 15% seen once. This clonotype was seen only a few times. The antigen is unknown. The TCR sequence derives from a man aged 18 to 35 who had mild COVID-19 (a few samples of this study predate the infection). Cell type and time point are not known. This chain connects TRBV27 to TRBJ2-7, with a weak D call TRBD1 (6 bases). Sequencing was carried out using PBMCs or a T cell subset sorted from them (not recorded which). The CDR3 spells CASSLGQTYEQYF. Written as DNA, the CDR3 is TGTGCCAGCAGTTTAGGACAGACCTACGAGCAGTACTTC.